Reported below is one TCR beta chain. The antigen is unknown. The data derive from a study of regulatory T cells in long-lasting Graves disease. Overall study findings and caveats: Persistent Graves' patients possessed reduced TCR diversity relative to recently diagnosed ones. With persistent disease, TRBV28, TRBJ1-2 and TRBJ2-5 were the favored segments.

Construction of TCR beta libraries relied on iRepertoire HTBI primers and on Arm-PCR targeting CDR3 regions. As originally analysed: The samples yielded 50 to 80 TRBV and around 13 TRBJ segments. TCRdb reprocessed the multiplex PCR reads via MiXCR and lists one record per CDR3 protein. TCRdb, not the original authors, processed these V and J calls. Of around 400,000 distinct CDR3 sequences listed, roughly 24% were seen once; the top ten hold less than 30%. Germline loops: CDR1 SGHDT, CDR2 YYEEEE. After removal of 0 bases from V and 7 bases from J, the junction contained 5 bases not matched to a gene. This CDR3 has 15 amino acids. Documented time point: persistent/refractory GD, antithyroid drugs over 5 years with positive TRAb. The TCR library was prepared using RNA isolated from PBMCs.

The source material was peripheral blood mononuclear cells (PBMCs), sampled when the disease was refractory, from a patient treated with antithyroid drugs. The genes are TRBV5-6 and TRBJ2-2; 8 bases fit TRBD2. This receptor was obtained from a woman aged 40 to 49 with Graves disease. The DNA of the CDR3 is TGTGCCAGCAGCTTGGATCCGGGGGGGATCGGGGAGCTGTTTTTT. It translates to CASSLDPGGIGELFF.